The next 2 T cell receptor beta chains were all read from a single sample in a study of glioma-infiltrating T cells. The iRepertoire nested amplicon-rescue multiplex PCR amplified TCR alpha and beta CDR3s from RNA. One entry per CDR3 protein, called by TCRdb with MiXCR from the multiplex PCR reads. The table lists approximately 100,000 distinct CDR3 sequences, less than 30% of them singletons. The sequencing sample was made of glioma tissue, nonneoplastic brain tissue, or PBMCs (not recorded which). These receptors were obtained from a human donor with low-grade glioma or glioblastoma, undergoing nonglioma brain surgery, or in good health (not recorded which).

This clonotype turned up a few times. This chain's CDR3 is CASSLSVAATEAFF. CDR3 DNA: TGTGCCAGCAGCTTAAGTGTAGCGGCCACTGAAGCTTTCTTT. The rearrangement links TRBV11-2 to TRBJ1-1; D is unclear. Germline-derived CDR1 and CDR2 are SGHAT and FQNNGV. Trimming shortened V by 2 bases and J by 4 bases, and 11 bases separated the two germline ends. The CDR3 contains 14 residues.

This clonotype was recorded at least ten times. The chain links TRBV6-1 to TRBJ2-7; possibly TRBD1 for D (5 bases). This CDR3 is 14 amino acids long. Looked up from germline, CDR1 is MNHNS and CDR2 is SASEGT. The V and J ends lost 7 bases and 1 base respectively, with 14 bases between them. The CDR3 sequence: CASTPRDSSYEQYF. The CDR3 DNA sequence: TGTGCCAGCACTCCCAGAGACAGTTCCTACGAGCAGTACTTC.